This record concerns one T cell receptor beta chain sequence. The source of the sample is a study of T cells in Graves' hyperthyroidism and ophthalmopathy. TCR beta CDR3 regions were amplified from RNA transcripts. A set of HTBI primers served as the primers for a first-round RT-PCR of the TCR CDR3. TCRdb re-derived calls from the multiplex PCR reads in MiXCR, one entry per CDR3 protein. The data hold some 440,000 distinct CDR3 sequences, with more than 15% observed a single time. The CDR3 loop spans 14 amino acids. Trimming took 0 bases from V and 15 from J, leaving 19 bases between them. Germline V gene data show CDR1 as SGHRS and CDR2 as YFSETQ.

Sequenced input: blood. The receptor was derived from a woman under 30 with Graves' hyperthyroidism. This sequence joins TRBV5-1 and TRBJ2-1; D not certain. The CDR3, as DNA: TGCGCCAGCAGCTTGGGAGACACCCCGATATGGGGGTTCTTC. Residues: CASSLGDTPIWGFF.